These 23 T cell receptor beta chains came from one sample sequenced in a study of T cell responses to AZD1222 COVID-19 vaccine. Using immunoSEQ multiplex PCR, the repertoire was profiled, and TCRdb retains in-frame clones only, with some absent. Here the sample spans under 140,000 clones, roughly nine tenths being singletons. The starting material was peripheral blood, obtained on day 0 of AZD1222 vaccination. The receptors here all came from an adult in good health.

The CDR3 DNA reads as TGTGCCACCAGTGATTTAACGCAGGGGAACACCGGGGAGCTGTTTTTT. This gives the protein CATSDLTQGNTGELFF. This chain uses TRBV24-1 with TRBJ2-2; a weak D match, TRBD1 (5 bases). This CDR3 spans 16 amino acids. The germline CDR1 and CDR2 sequences are KGHDR and SFDVKD. V lost 1 base to trimming and J lost 1 base, with 9 bases between them.

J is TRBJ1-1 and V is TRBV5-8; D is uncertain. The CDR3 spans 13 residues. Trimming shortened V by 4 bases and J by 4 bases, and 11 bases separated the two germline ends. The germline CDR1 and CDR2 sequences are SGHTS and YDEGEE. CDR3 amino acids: CASSRRSGTEAFF. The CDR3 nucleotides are TGTGCCAGCAGCCGAAGATCAGGCACTGAAGCTTTCTTT.

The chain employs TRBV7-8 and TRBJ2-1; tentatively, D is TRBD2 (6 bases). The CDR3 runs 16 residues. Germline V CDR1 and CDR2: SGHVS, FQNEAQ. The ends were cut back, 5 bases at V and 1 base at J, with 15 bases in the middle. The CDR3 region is CASSNAGWRSYNEQFF. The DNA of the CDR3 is TGTGCCAGCAGCAATGCGGGGTGGCGATCCTACAATGAGCAGTTCTTC.

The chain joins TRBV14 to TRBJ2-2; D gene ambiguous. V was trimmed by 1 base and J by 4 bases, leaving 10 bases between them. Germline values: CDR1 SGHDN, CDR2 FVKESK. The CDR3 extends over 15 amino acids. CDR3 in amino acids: CASSQAGLSTGELFF. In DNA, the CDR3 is TGTGCCAGCAGCCAAGCTGGTCTGAGCACCGGGGAGCTGTTTTTT.

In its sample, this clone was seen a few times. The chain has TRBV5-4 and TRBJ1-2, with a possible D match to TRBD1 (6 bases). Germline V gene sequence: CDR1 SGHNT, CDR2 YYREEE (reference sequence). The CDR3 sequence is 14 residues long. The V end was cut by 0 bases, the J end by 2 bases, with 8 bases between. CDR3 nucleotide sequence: TGTGCCAGCAGCTTGGAGCAGGGGAACTATGGCTACACCTTC. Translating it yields CASSLEQGNYGYTF.

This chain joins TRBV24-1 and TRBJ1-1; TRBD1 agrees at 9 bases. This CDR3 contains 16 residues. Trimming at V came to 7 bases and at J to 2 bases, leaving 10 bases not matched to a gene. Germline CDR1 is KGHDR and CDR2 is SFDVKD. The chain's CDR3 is CATRPGTGQGNTEAFF. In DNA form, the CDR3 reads TGTGCCACCAGGCCCGGGACGGGACAGGGAAACACTGAAGCTTTCTTT.

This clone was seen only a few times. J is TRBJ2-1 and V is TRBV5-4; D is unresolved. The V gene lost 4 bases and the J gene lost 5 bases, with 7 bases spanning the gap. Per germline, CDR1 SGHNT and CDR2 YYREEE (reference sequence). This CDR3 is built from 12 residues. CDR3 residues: CASSNEDNEQFF. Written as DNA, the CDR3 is TGTGCCAGCAGCAACGAGGACAATGAGCAGTTCTTC.

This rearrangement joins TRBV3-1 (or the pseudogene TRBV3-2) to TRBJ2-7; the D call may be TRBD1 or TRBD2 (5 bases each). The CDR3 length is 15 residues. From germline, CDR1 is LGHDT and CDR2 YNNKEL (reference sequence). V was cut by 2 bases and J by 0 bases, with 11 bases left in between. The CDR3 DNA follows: TGTGCCAGCAGCCAAAACCCCGGGGCCTCCTACGAGCAGTACTTC. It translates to CASSQNPGASYEQYF.

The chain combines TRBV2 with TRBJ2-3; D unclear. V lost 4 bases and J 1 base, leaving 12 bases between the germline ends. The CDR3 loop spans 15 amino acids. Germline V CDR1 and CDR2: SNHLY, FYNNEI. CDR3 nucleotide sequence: TGTGCCAGCAGTGGCGAGCAGCTAGGCACAGATACGCAGTATTTT. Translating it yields CASSGEQLGTDTQYF.

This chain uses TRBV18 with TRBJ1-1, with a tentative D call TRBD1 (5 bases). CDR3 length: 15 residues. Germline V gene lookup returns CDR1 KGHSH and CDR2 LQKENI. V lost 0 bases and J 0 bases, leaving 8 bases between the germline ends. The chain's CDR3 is CASSPPPRVNTEAFF. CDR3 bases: TGTGCCAGCTCACCACCGCCCAGGGTGAACACTGAAGCTTTCTTT.

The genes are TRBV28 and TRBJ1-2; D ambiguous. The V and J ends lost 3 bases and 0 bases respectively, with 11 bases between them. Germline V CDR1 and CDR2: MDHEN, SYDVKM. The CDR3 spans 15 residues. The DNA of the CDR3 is TGTGCCAGCAGTTTTAGGCCAGGTTCTAACTATGGCTACACCTTC. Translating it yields CASSFRPGSNYGYTF.

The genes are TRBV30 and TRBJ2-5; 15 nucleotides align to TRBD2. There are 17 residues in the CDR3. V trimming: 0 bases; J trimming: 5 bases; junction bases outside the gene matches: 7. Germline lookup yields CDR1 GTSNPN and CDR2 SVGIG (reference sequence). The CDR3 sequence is CAWSVRGLAGGTETQYF. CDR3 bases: TGTGCCTGGAGTGTCCGCGGACTAGCGGGGGGGACTGAGACCCAGTACTTC.

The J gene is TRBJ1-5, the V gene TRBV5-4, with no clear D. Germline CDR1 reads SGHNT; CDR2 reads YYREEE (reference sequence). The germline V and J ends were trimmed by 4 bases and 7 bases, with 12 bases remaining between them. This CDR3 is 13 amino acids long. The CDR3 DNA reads TGTGCCAGCAGCCGAGACCTTACCCAGCCCCAGCATTTT. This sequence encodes CASSRDLTQPQHF.

This CDR3 is CASSLDRDNYEQYF. CDR3 in DNA: TGCGCCAGCAGCCTGGACAGGGATAACTACGAGCAGTACTTC. This rearrangement joins TRBV10-2 to TRBJ2-7; 8 nucleotides line up with TRBD1. From germline, CDR1 is WSHSY and CDR2 SAAADI. Trimming cost V 6 bases and J 3 bases; bases outside gene matches: 7. CDR3 size: 14 residues.

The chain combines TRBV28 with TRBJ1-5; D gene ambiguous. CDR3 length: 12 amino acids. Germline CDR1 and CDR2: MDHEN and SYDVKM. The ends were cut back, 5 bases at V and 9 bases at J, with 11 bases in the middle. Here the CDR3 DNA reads TGTGCCAGCAGTCCCCCAAGTGTGCCCCAGCATTTT. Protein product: CASSPPSVPQHF.

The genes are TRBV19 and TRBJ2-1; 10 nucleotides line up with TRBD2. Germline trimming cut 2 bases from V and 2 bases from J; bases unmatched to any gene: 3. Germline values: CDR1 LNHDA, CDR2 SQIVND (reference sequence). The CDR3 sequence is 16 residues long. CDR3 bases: TGTGCCAGTAGTATACGAGCGGGAGGGCCCTACAATGAGCAGTTCTTC. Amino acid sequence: CASSIRAGGPYNEQFF.

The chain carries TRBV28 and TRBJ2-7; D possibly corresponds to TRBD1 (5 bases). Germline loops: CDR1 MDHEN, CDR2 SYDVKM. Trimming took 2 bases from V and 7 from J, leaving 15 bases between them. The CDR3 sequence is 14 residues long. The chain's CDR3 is CASSLDWQGGEQYF. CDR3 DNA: TGTGCCAGCAGTTTAGATTGGCAGGGCGGAGAGCAGTACTTC.

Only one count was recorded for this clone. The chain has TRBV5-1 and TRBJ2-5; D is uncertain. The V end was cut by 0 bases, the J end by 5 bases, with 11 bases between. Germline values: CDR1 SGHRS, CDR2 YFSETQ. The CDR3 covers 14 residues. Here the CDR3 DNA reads TGCGCCAGCAGCTTGGCCGGTAGCAGGGAGACCCAGTACTTC. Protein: CASSLAGSRETQYF.

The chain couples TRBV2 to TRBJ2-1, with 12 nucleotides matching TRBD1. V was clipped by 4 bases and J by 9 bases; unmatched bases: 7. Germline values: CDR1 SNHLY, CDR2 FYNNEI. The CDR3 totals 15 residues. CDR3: CASSVGQGALGEQFF. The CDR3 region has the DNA TGTGCCAGCAGTGTGGGACAGGGGGCGTTAGGTGAGCAGTTCTTC. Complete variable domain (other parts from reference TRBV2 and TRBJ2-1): EPEVTQTPSHQVTQMGQEVILRCVPISNHLYFYWYRQILGQKVEFLVSFYNNEISEKSEIFDDQFSVERPDGSNFTLKIRSTKLEDSAMYFCASSVGQGALGEQFFGPGTRLTVL.

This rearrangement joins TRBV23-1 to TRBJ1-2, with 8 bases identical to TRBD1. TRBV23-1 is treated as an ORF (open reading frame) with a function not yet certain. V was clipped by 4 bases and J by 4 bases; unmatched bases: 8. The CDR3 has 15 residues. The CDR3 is CASSPRQGRGYGYTF. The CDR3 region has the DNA TGCGCCAGCAGTCCCAGACAGGGGCGAGGCTATGGCTACACCTTC.

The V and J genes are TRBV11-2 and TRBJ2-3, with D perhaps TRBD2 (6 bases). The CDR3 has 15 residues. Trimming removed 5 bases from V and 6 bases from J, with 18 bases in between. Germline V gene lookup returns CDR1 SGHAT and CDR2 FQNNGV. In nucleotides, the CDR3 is TGTGCCAGCAGCGCTCAGCGGGTGGGGGGTGATACGCAGTATTTT. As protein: CASSAQRVGGDTQYF.

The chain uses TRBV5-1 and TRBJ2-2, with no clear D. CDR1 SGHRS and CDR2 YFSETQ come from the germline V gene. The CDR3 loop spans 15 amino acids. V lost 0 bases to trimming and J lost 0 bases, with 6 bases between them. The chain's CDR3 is CASSLDSPNTGELFF. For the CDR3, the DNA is TGCGCCAGCAGCTTGGACAGTCCGAACACCGGGGAGCTGTTTTTT.

The CDR3 loop is CASSLEDSPLHF. The CDR3 nucleotides read TGTGCCAGCAGTTTGGAGGATTCACCCCTCCACTTT. This chain links TRBV12-3 or TRBV12-4 with TRBJ1-6; unclear D gene. The CDR3 spans 12 residues. Trimming shortened V by 3 bases and J by 8 bases, and 5 bases separated the two germline ends.